A single T cell receptor beta chain is shown here with its context. What it recognizes is unknown. PCR primers comprised 60 Vbeta and 13 Jbeta primers. Sequenced by immunoSEQ multiplex PCR; TCRdb stores in-frame clones only, minus some. The sample has about 150,000 clones, about 82% seen once; the top ten hold roughly 3.4%. The data originate from a study of cytomegalovirus exposure and HLA in healthy donors. Study summary: A preliminary data release comprised around 85 million unique TCRs obtained from HLA-typed donors. Study findings and constraints: In vitro experiments confirmed that three CMV-associated chains were specific for CMV antigens.

V was clipped by 2 bases and J by 0 bases, with 12 bases between them. Germline lookup yields CDR1 SGHDT and CDR2 YYEEEE. The CDR3 totals 16 residues. The receptor's source is a male donor in good health and CMV-seronegative. The sequenced sample consisted of PBMCs. The V gene is TRBV5-6, the J gene TRBJ1-5, with D hard to call. The CDR3 sequence: CASSLFAEYSNQPQHF. The CDR3, as DNA: TGTGCCAGCAGCTTATTCGCGGAATATAGCAATCAGCCCCAGCATTTT.